This T cell receptor (beta chain) was recorded in a study of technical replicates of blood from a handful of donors. Profiling relied on immunoSEQ multiplex PCR, and the TCRdb table lists in-frame clones only, not all of them. This table has fewer than 100,000 clones, just over 90% appearing once. The CDR3 runs 14 residues. The germline V gene has CDR1 SGHRS and CDR2 YFSETQ. Trimming cost V 5 bases and J 3 bases; bases outside gene matches: 6. The chain has TRBV5-1 and TRBJ2-3, with TRBD1 identical over 7 bases. The sequence derives from a human donor in good health. Input material: T cells isolated from PBMCs. CDR3 region: CASREDRNTDTQYF. The CDR3 nucleotides are TGCGCCAGCAGAGAGGACAGGAATACAGATACGCAGTATTTT.